What follows describes a single T cell receptor (beta chain). Its specificity is not known. This entry comes from a study of CXCR3-negative and CXCR3-positive naive CD8 T cells. The study made its TRB cDNA libraries by 5' RACE, adding UMI labels. Using the 5' RACE reads, TCRdb records one entry per CDR3 protein without DNA. The sample data list 85,000 to 90,000 distinct CDR3 sequences. Phenotypically, naive CD8+ T cells corresponded to CD45RO-CCR7+CD27+CD95-. CDR1 is MNHEY and CDR2 is SVGEGT in the germline V gene. This CDR3 region has 13 residues. Broader study findings: With surface CD5 comparable between naive subsets, TCR strength was estimated using properties derived from the TRB CDR3. More hydrophobic TRB CDR3s occurred in CXCR3-positive than in CXCR3-negative naive cells. Memory CD8+ T cell repertoires were far less diverse than both naive subsets. CXCR3 levels fell partly with cryopreservation; most assays relied on fresh PBMCs.

The TCR was taken from a human donor in good health. Some clones in this sample may be carry-over from other donors' samples. The rearrangement joins TRBV6-2 or TRBV6-3 to TRBJ1-2; checking the TCRdb D call of TRBD1 is not possible without DNA. The sequenced material came from naive CXCR3+ CD8+ T cells from blood. Noted subset: CD45RO-CCR7+CD27+CD95- naive CD8+ T cells expressing CXCR3 (TNR3+). CDR3 in amino acids: CASTAAGEYGYTF.